This TCR beta chain was sequenced for a study of identical twins. General study findings and limits: Without tracking the same donors, conclusions rested on cross-sectional statistical analysis.

The CDR3 contains 17 residues. Per the germline V gene, CDR1 is SGHVS and CDR2 is FQNEAQ. Trimming pared 1 base from V and 6 bases from J, leaving 19 bases between. This clonotype was found a few times. Its cognate antigen is unknown. A universal primer site came from template switching; cDNA carried unique molecular identifiers. TCRdb independently ran MiXCR on the 5' RACE reads; one entry per CDR3 protein. The sample consists of some 730,000 distinct CDR3 sequences, roughly 18% of them appearing once. These records were also assigned to another study, of T cells expressing NK-cell markers.

Sequenced: PBMCs. V gene TRBV7-8 combines with J gene TRBJ1-5; maybe TRBD1 (5 bases). This sequence originates from a woman aged 18-35 years in good health. The CDR3 DNA reads TGTGCCAGCAGCTTAGGTTGGGGCGAGATGTCAGGTCAGCCCCAGCATTTT. This gives the protein CASSLGWGEMSGQPQHF.